These 15 T cell receptor beta chains were all obtained from the same sample, sequenced in a study of shared clonotypes between healthy human individuals. Sequenced by immunoSEQ multiplex PCR; TCRdb stores in-frame clones only, minus some. The sample lists 2 million to 2.5 million clones, 93% seen once, with around 0.4% in the top ten. The sample comprised naive CD4+ T cells from PBMCs. This sample's subset: CD45RA+ positively selected. The receptors derive from a man younger than 35 in good health. Some clones in this sample may be carry-over from other donors' samples.

The chain joins TRBV9 to TRBJ1-4; the match to TRBD1 covers 7 bases. V was pared by 0 bases and J by 4 bases, with 3 bases of the junction left unmatched. The V gene's germline CDR1 is SGDLS and CDR2 YYNGEE. The CDR3 is made up of 15 amino acids. CDR3: CASSVGGQINEKLFF. CDR3 DNA sequence: TGTGCCAGCAGCGTAGGGGGACAGATTAATGAAAAACTGTTTTTT.

The chain uses TRBV28 and TRBJ1-2, with a possible D match to TRBD1 (5 bases). Between the trimmed V and J ends, which lost 5 bases and 6 bases, there was a span of 16 bases. Per the germline V gene, CDR1 is MDHEN and CDR2 is SYDVKM. The CDR3 is 14 residues long. The chain's CDR3 is CASSPAPRGNGYTF. The CDR3, as DNA: TGTGCCAGCAGTCCCGCTCCCCGGGGCAATGGCTACACCTTC.

This clone was seen a few times. The V and J genes are TRBV27 and TRBJ1-2, with a possible D match to TRBD1 (5 bases). CDR1 MNHEY and CDR2 SMNVEV come from the germline V gene (reference sequence). Trimming pared 5 bases from V and 4 bases from J, leaving 17 bases between. The length of the CDR3 is 15 residues. The CDR3 DNA is TGTGCCAGCAGTACGGGGACCTTAAGGGGCTATGGCTACACCTTC. It codes for CASSTGTLRGYGYTF.

V is TRBV7-2 and J is TRBJ2-1; TRBD1 matches at 7 bases. The germline V gene has CDR1 SGHTA and CDR2 FQGNSA. J lost 3 bases, V lost 0 bases, and 2 bases had no gene match. This CDR3 is built from 15 residues. In DNA form, the CDR3 reads TGTGCCAGCAGCTTAGCTTGGGACAGCTACAATGAGCAGTTCTTC. Amino acids: CASSLAWDSYNEQFF.

The chain combines TRBV2 with TRBJ2-7; D remains unclear. The CDR3 consists of 14 residues. CDR1 is SNHLY, CDR2 FYNNEI, per germline. Trimming stripped 4 bases from V and 0 bases from J, with 10 bases between. CDR3 sequence: CASSGTRSSYEQYF. DNA of the CDR3: TGTGCCAGCAGTGGGACGAGGAGCTCCTACGAGCAGTACTTC.

This chain joins TRBV4-3 and TRBJ2-3; 13 bases match TRBD2. CDR1 and CDR2 (germline): LGHNA, YSLEER. Trimming cost V 0 bases and J 7 bases; bases outside gene matches: 16. The CDR3 consists of 20 residues. CDR3 protein: CASSQDGSGLAGAPGNTQYF. Here the CDR3 DNA reads TGCGCCAGCAGCCAAGATGGGTCTGGACTAGCGGGAGCCCCGGGAAATACGCAGTATTTT.

This chain uses TRBV4-3 with TRBJ2-3; maybe TRBD2 (5 bases). With 1 base removed from V and 0 bases from J, the gap between germline ends came to 17 bases. The length of the CDR3 is 18 residues. The V gene's germline CDR1 is LGHNA and CDR2 YSLEER. The CDR3 coding sequence is TGCGCCAGCAGCCAAGCGATCACTAGAGGGTATAGCACAGATACGCAGTATTTT. It encodes CASSQAITRGYSTDTQYF.

The CDR3 coding sequence is TGTGCCATCAGTGAGTCAGGGACAGGCTCTGGAAACACCATATATTTT. It codes for CAISESGTGSGNTIYF. The chain joins TRBV10-3 to TRBJ1-3, with 8 positions matching TRBD1. CDR3 length equals 16 residues. CDR1 and CDR2 from the germline V gene are ENHRY and SYGVKD. V lost 0 bases, J lost 0 bases, and 1 base stayed unmatched.

V and J are TRBV11-2 and TRBJ2-5; no clear D gene. There are 12 residues in the CDR3. Germline-derived CDR1 and CDR2 are SGHAT and FQNNGV. The germline V and J ends were trimmed by 5 bases and 4 bases, with 8 bases remaining between them. CDR3 amino acids: CASSPAPETQYF. The CDR3, as DNA: TGTGCCAGCAGCCCCGCTCCAGAGACCCAGTACTTC.

V is TRBV30 and J is TRBJ2-5; 8 nucleotides match TRBD2. The CDR3 loop spans 12 amino acids. Losses at the gene ends were 8 bases for V and 6 bases for J; bases not matched to a gene: 8. The germline CDR1 and CDR2 sequences are GTSNPN and SVGIG (reference sequence). CDR3 sequence (DNA): TGTGCCGCCCAGGCGGGAGGCAAGACCCAGTACTTC. Protein product: CAAQAGGKTQYF.

J is TRBJ1-5 and V is TRBV5-6, with 9 bases aligning to TRBD1. Unmatched junction bases numbered 6, after V lost 4 bases and J lost 4 bases. CDR1 SGHDT and CDR2 YYEEEE come from the germline V gene. The CDR3 is 15 residues long. The CDR3 loop is CASSIRDRENQPQHF. CDR3 bases: TGTGCCAGCAGCATCCGGGACAGGGAGAATCAGCCCCAGCATTTT.

The chain carries TRBV28 and TRBJ2-1; 10 nucleotides align to TRBD2. The CDR3 runs 13 residues. Trimming at V came to 7 bases and at J to 8 bases, leaving 5 bases not matched to a gene. Germline V gives CDR1 MDHEN, CDR2 SYDVKM. The CDR3: CASTLAGFYEQFF. CDR3 bases: TGTGCCAGCACACTAGCGGGATTCTATGAGCAGTTCTTC.

V gene TRBV6-5 combines with J gene TRBJ2-2; 9 bases agree with TRBD1. The J segment lost 3 bases and the V segment lost 0 bases, leaving 2 bases of the junction unmatched. The germline V gene has CDR1 MNHEY and CDR2 SVGAGI. The CDR3 is 16 amino acids. For the CDR3, the DNA is TGTGCCAGCAGTTACTCGGGACAGGGTTACACCGGGGAGCTGTTTTTT. Protein: CASSYSGQGYTGELFF.

The genes are TRBV28 and TRBJ2-7; TRBD1 might be the D (5 bases). V was clipped by 3 bases and J by 13 bases, with 16 bases between them. This CDR3 is built from 12 residues. Germline V gene sequence: CDR1 MDHEN, CDR2 SYDVKM. CDR3 in amino acids: CASSLVQEPKYF. CDR3 nucleotide sequence: TGTGCCAGCAGTTTGGTACAGGAGCCCAAATACTTC.

This chain joins TRBV7-2 and TRBJ2-1, with TRBD2 matching 7 bases. V lost 10 bases, J lost 5 bases, and 8 bases stayed unmatched. Germline V gene lookup returns CDR1 SGHTA and CDR2 FQGNSA. The CDR3 length is 13 residues. CDR3 protein: CAIGSSGNNEQFF. The CDR3 DNA reads as TGTGCCATTGGGTCTAGCGGTAACAATGAGCAGTTCTTC.